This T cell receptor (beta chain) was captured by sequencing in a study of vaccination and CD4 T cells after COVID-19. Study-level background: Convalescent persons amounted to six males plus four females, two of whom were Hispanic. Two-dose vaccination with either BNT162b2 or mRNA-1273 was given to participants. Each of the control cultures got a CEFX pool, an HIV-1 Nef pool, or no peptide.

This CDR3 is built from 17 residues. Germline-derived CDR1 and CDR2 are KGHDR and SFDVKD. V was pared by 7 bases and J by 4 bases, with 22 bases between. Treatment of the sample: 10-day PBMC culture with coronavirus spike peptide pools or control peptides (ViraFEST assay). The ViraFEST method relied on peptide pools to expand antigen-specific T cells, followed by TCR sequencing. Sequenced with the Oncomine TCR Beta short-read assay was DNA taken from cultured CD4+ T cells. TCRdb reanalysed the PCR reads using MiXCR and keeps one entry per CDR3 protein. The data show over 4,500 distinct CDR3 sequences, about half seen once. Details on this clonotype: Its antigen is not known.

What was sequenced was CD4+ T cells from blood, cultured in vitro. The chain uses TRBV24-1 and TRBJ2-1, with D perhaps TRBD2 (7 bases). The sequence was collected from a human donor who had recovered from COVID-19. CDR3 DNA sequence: TGTGCCACCAGCCCATTTGGGGCAGGGGACTATTACAATGAGCAGTTCTTC. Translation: CATSPFGAGDYYNEQFF.